This T cell receptor (beta chain) was found in a study of CD8 T cells in Susac syndrome. Germline assignment: CDR1 DFQATT and CDR2 SNEGSKA (reference sequence). The CDR3 covers 14 residues. V trimming: 0 bases; J trimming: 5 bases; junction bases outside the gene matches: 6. Reverse transcription of about 0.5 to 1 ug RNA used random hexamers. TCRdb re-analysed the immunoSEQ multiplex PCR reads in MiXCR, keeping a single row per CDR3 protein. The data show roughly 70,000 distinct CDR3 sequences, roughly 95% seen once. Input material: CD4+ T cells from PBMCs. This receptor was obtained from a human donor with multiple sclerosis. The chain links TRBV20-1 to TRBJ2-5, with TRBD1 identical over 7 bases. The CDR3 region is CSARDHRGQETQYF. CDR3 nucleotides: TGCAGTGCTAGAGATCACAGGGGCCAGGAGACCCAGTACTTC.